The 30 T cell receptor beta chains in this list originate from one sample, sequenced in a study of blood T cells in healthy people across ages. A second PCR of about 7 to 12 cycles used a sample-barcoded 5' primer and a J-beta primer mix. TCRdb fed the 5' RACE reads into MiXCR, producing one record per CDR3 protein. The sample has roughly 800,000 distinct CDR3 sequences, over 45% seen once. Sequenced: blood. The source is a man in his thirties or forties in good health.

The V gene is TRBV13, the J gene TRBJ2-7; 7 bases are shared with TRBD2. The better agreement between TRBJ2-4 and the DNA end casts doubt on the J call. This CDR3 comprises 13 residues. The germline V gene has CDR1 PRHDT and CDR2 FYEKMQ (reference sequence). The CDR3 DNA follows: TGTGCCAGCAGCTTACGGGGGGTAAACATTCAGTACTTC. Translation: CASSLRGVNIQYF.

This clonotype was observed at least ten times. J is TRBJ2-1 and V is TRBV6-5; D not resolved. V was clipped by 0 bases and J by 8 bases, with 2 bases between them. CDR3 length: 11 amino acids. Germline-derived CDR1 and CDR2 are MNHEY and SVGAGI. CDR3 loop: CASSYSYEQFF. In DNA form, the CDR3 reads TGTGCCAGCAGTTACTCATATGAGCAGTTCTTC.

As concerns this clonotype: A much more abundant neighbour one base away suggests this may be a read error. The rearrangement joins TRBV20-1 to TRBJ2-5, with D maybe TRBD2 (5 bases). Trimming shortened V by 6 bases and J by 5 bases, and 16 bases separated the two germline ends. This CDR3 contains 13 residues. In germline, CDR1 is DFQATT, CDR2 SNEGSKA (reference sequence). The CDR3 DNA reads as TGCAGTGCCCTGGACTTGTCTTCTGAGACCCAGTACTTC. This gives the protein CSALDLSSETQYF.

The chain carries TRBV27 and TRBJ2-7; 8 bases fit TRBD2. This CDR3 contains 15 residues. V shed 4 bases and J 0 bases; nucleotides not matched to a gene: 5. Looked up from germline, CDR1 is MNHEY and CDR2 is SMNVEV (reference sequence). In DNA form, the CDR3 reads TGTGCCAGCAGTTCCCCGGGACTAGGCTCCTACGAGCAGTACTTC. Translation: CASSSPGLGSYEQYF.

This clonotype showed up just a few times. This chain connects TRBV15 to TRBJ2-6; D remains unclear. Germline CDR1 reads LNHNV; CDR2 reads YYDKDF (reference sequence). V was clipped by 1 base and J by 0 bases, with 4 bases between them. The CDR3 sequence is 15 residues long. The CDR3 spells CATSRVLSGANVLTF. The CDR3 bases are TGTGCCACCAGCAGAGTGCTCTCTGGGGCCAACGTCCTGACTTTC.

The CDR3 sequence: CSVEPADTQYF. CDR3 sequence (DNA): TGCAGCGTTGAACCGGCAGATACGCAGTATTTT. The chain is built from TRBV29-1 and TRBJ2-3; D is undetermined. Germline V gene sequence: CDR1 SQVTM, CDR2 ANQGSEA. The length of the CDR3 is 11 residues. The ends were cut back, 2 bases at V and 4 bases at J, with 4 bases in the middle.

This clonotype was found once. This chain connects TRBV7-2 to TRBJ2-7; 8 nucleotides align to TRBD1. After removal of 2 bases from V and 3 bases from J, the junction contained 9 bases not matched to a gene. The length of the CDR3 is 16 residues. CDR1 and CDR2 from the germline V gene are SGHTA and FQGNSA. The chain's CDR3 is CASSLFGAGGYYEQYF. CDR3 coding DNA: TGTGCCAGCAGCTTATTTGGGGCAGGGGGCTACTACGAGCAGTACTTC. Filled out from reference TRBV7-2 and TRBJ2-7, the complete variable domain reads GAGVSQSPSNKVTEKGKDVELRCDPISGHTALYWYRQSLGQGLEFLIYFQGNSAPDKSGLPSDRFSAERTGGSVSTLTIQRTQQEDSAVYLCASSLFGAGGYYEQYFGPGTRLTVT.

This clonotype showed up just once. The chain couples TRBV25-1 to TRBJ1-6; 7 bases are a match to TRBD1. The length of the CDR3 is 16 residues. Per the germline V gene, CDR1 is MGHDK and CDR2 is SYGVNS. V lost 1 base and J lost 6; bases outside the gene matches: 6. The CDR3 spells CASSELAGQPNSPLHF. In nucleotides, the CDR3 is TGTGCCAGCAGTGAATTAGCGGGACAGCCTAATTCACCCCTCCACTTT.

This clonotype was seen only a few times. This sequence joins TRBV20-1 and TRBJ2-1, with D possibly being TRBD2 (6 bases). CDR3 size: 15 residues. Germline V gene sequence: CDR1 DFQATT, CDR2 SNEGSKA (reference sequence). V lost 4 bases, J lost 2 bases, and 15 bases lay in between. The CDR3 spells CSATSGDWAYNEQFF. The CDR3 DNA reads as TGCAGTGCTACCTCTGGGGACTGGGCCTACAATGAGCAGTTCTTC.

The gene calls are TRBV6-6 and TRBJ2-5; TRBD2 matches 10 bases. Germline CDR1 MNHNY, CDR2 SVGAGI (reference sequence). CDR3 length: 15 residues. Germline trimming cut 5 bases from V and 0 bases from J; bases unmatched to any gene: 3. For the CDR3, the DNA is TGTGCCAGCAGTCGTAGCGGGGGGAACCAAGAGACCCAGTACTTC. Amino acids: CASSRSGGNQETQYF.

This clonotype was detected once. The chain joins TRBV3-1 to TRBJ2-1; 12 bases fit TRBD2. Germline CDR1 is LGHDT and CDR2 is YNNKEL (reference sequence). The length of the CDR3 is 16 residues. With V trimmed by 4 bases and J by 3 bases, 4 bases remained unmatched. The CDR3 DNA follows: TGTGCCAGCAGCCCACGACTAGCGGGGGACTACAATGAGCAGTTCTTC. Its protein is CASSPRLAGDYNEQFF.

This chain connects TRBV2 to TRBJ2-5; possible D gene TRBD1, 6 bases. Per germline, CDR1 SNHLY and CDR2 FYNNEI. The CDR3 has 13 residues. The germline V and J ends were trimmed by 8 bases and 2 bases, with 12 bases remaining between them. CDR3 in DNA: TGTGCCAGCGGCCTCAGGGGTCAAGAGACCCAGTACTTC. As protein: CASGLRGQETQYF.

The rearrangement uses TRBV4-2 and TRBJ2-7; D is ambiguous. Germline V gives CDR1 LGHNA, CDR2 YNFKEQ. This CDR3 spans 14 amino acids. Trimming left V 3 bases short and J 3 bases short, with 12 bases between. For the CDR3, the DNA is TGTGCCAGCAGCCAGGTTTTGGACGGCTACGAGCAGTACTTC. Translated, it gives CASSQVLDGYEQYF.

In this sample, this clonotype turned up many times. The V gene is TRBV27, the J gene TRBJ2-7; D call uncertain. The CDR3 is made up of 11 amino acids. Germline values: CDR1 MNHEY, CDR2 SMNVEV (reference sequence). V lost 0 bases, J lost 7 bases, and 4 bases lay in between. CDR3 nucleotides: TGTGCCAGCAGTTTATCCGGGGAGCAGTACTTC. This codes for CASSLSGEQYF.

This clonotype has more than one count but fewer than ten. The genes are TRBV6-5 and TRBJ2-1; D ambiguous. CDR3 length: 15 amino acids. The germline V and J ends were trimmed by 6 bases and 5 bases, with 17 bases remaining between them. The germline V gene encodes CDR1 MNHEY and CDR2 SVGAGI. The chain's CDR3 is CASSLRVVTHNEQFF. The CDR3, as DNA: TGTGCCAGCAGCCTTCGGGTGGTTACCCACAATGAGCAGTTCTTC.

V gene TRBV29-1 combines with J gene TRBJ2-3; 7 bases match TRBD2. Germline V gene data show CDR1 as SQVTM and CDR2 as ANQGSEA. The CDR3 sequence is 15 residues long. The J segment lost 1 base and the V segment lost 5 bases, leaving 9 bases of the junction unmatched. CDR3 loop: CSVSRTAGGTDTQYF. The DNA of the CDR3 is TGCAGCGTTTCTCGTACGGCGGGAGGCACAGATACGCAGTATTTT.

The chain recombines TRBV7-9 with TRBJ2-3, with 11 nucleotides matching TRBD2. From germline, CDR1 is SEHNR and CDR2 FQNEAQ (reference sequence). V was clipped by 6 bases and J by 5 bases; unmatched bases: 7. CDR3 size: 15 residues. CDR3 residues: CASRLAGGPRDTQYF. The DNA of the CDR3 is TGTGCCAGCAGGCTAGCGGGAGGACCACGAGATACGCAGTATTTT.

There are a few counts of this clonotype. The chain combines TRBV27 with TRBJ2-6; possibly TRBD1 for D (5 bases). V was shortened by 11 bases and J by 2 bases, with 16 bases between the two germline ends. CDR1 and CDR2 (germline): MNHEY, SMNVEV (reference sequence). The CDR3 is 15 residues long. CDR3 amino acids: CAVGAAGAGANVLTF. The CDR3 nucleotides read TGTGCCGTTGGGGCGGCTGGAGCTGGGGCCAACGTCCTGACTTTC.

This clonotype has at least ten counts. The rearrangement uses TRBV7-3 and TRBJ2-3; 8 bases line up with TRBD1. V dropped 6 bases and J dropped 4; count of bases not matched to a gene: 6. This CDR3 region has 14 residues. From germline, CDR1 is SGHTA and CDR2 FQGTGA. The CDR3 bases are TGTGCCAGCAGTCCAGGACAGGGCCCAGATACGCAGTATTTT. It specifies CASSPGQGPDTQYF.

There are a few counts of this clonotype. The rearrangement joins TRBV29-1 to TRBJ2-5, with a weak D call TRBD1 (5 bases). Trimming took off 6 bases at V and 1 base at J, with 21 bases between the two ends. CDR3 length equals 16 residues. Germline V gene sequence: CDR1 SQVTM, CDR2 ANQGSEA. CDR3: CSVDLLRTDTQETQYF. The CDR3 nucleotides are TGCAGCGTGGACCTACTTCGGACGGACACCCAAGAGACCCAGTACTTC.

The rearrangement links TRBV28 to TRBJ2-5, with D possibly being TRBD1 or TRBD2 (5 bases each). Per the germline V gene, CDR1 is MDHEN and CDR2 is SYDVKM. V was pared by 6 bases and J by 9 bases, with 20 bases between. This CDR3 has 14 amino acids. CDR3 bases: TGTGCCAGCAGCTCCCGTGGGACCTCCGCTCCCCAGTACTTC. Protein: CASSSRGTSAPQYF.

The chain carries TRBV6-1 and TRBJ1-2; D is unclear. V was trimmed by 9 bases and J by 8 bases, leaving 10 bases between them. The CDR3 length is 10 residues. Germline CDR1 MNHNS, CDR2 SASEGT. The CDR3 sequence is CASIGGGYTF. DNA for the CDR3: TGTGCCAGTATTGGAGGAGGCTACACCTTC.

The CDR3 spells CSATRTSGGRLSYEQYF. CDR3 coding DNA: TGCAGTGCTACCAGGACTAGCGGGGGCCGACTCTCCTACGAGCAGTACTTC. The chain recombines TRBV20-1 with TRBJ2-7; 13 nucleotides agree with TRBD2. This CDR3 has 17 amino acids. Germline lookup yields CDR1 DFQATT and CDR2 SNEGSKA (reference sequence). V was pared by 4 bases and J by 0 bases, with 9 bases of the junction left unmatched.

This chain connects TRBV2 to TRBJ2-4, with a tentative D call TRBD1 (6 bases). This CDR3 comprises 14 residues. V was trimmed by 2 bases and J by 11 bases, leaving 16 bases between them. Germline V gene sequence: CDR1 SNHLY, CDR2 FYNNEI. The CDR3 here is CASSENSGAVLQYF. In nucleotides, the CDR3 is TGTGCCAGCAGTGAAAATTCAGGGGCGGTCCTTCAGTACTTC. Together with reference TRBV2 and TRBJ2-4, the CDR3 gives the full variable domain: EPEVTQTPSHQVTQMGQEVILRCVPISNHLYFYWYRQILGQKVEFLVSFYNNEISEKSEIFDDQFSVERPDGSNFTLKIRSTKLEDSAMYFCASSENSGAVLQYFGAGTRLSVL.

The chain combines TRBV7-2 with TRBJ1-1; D perhaps matches TRBD1 (5 bases). Germline CDR1 is SGHTA and CDR2 is FQGNSA. V was clipped by 0 bases and J by 1 base, with 15 bases between them. This CDR3 has 17 amino acids. CDR3 sequence reads: CASSLARDGGPNTEAFF. CDR3 nucleotide sequence: TGTGCCAGCAGCTTAGCTAGGGATGGGGGACCGAACACTGAAGCTTTCTTT.

This chain joins TRBV2 and TRBJ1-2; TRBD1 is a possible D gene (5 bases). V was cut by 1 base and J by 12 bases, with 18 bases left in between. The CDR3 is made up of 14 amino acids. Looked up from germline, CDR1 is SNHLY and CDR2 is FYNNEI. CDR3 nucleotides: TGTGCCAGCAGTGAAGACGCGGGGACCTTGGGCCACACCTTC. Its translation is CASSEDAGTLGHTF.

J is TRBJ2-1 and V is TRBV28; 12 nucleotides match TRBD2. The J call is doubtful: the DNA matches TRBJ2-7 better. The CDR3 totals 16 residues. Germline V gene lookup returns CDR1 MDHEN and CDR2 SYDVKM. CDR3 region: CASSFTTSGGYNEQYF. In DNA, the CDR3 is TGTGCCAGCAGTTTCACGACTAGCGGGGGTTACAATGAGCAGTACTTC.

The CDR3 loop reads CAARAGDQSYGYTF. CDR3 nucleotide sequence: TGTGCCGCACGGGCGGGGGATCAAAGCTATGGCTACACCTTC. The chain uses TRBV10-3 and TRBJ1-2; D possibly corresponds to TRBD1 (5 bases). Germline-derived CDR1 and CDR2 are ENHRY and SYGVKD. Trimming took 11 bases from V and 4 from J, leaving 20 bases between them. The CDR3 consists of 14 residues.

The CDR3 region has the DNA TGTGCCAGCAGCCAAGAAGGCGGGGGGGCGGGAGAGACCCAGTACTTC. Translated: CASSQEGGGAGETQYF. J is TRBJ2-7 and V is TRBV4-2; 9 bases line up with TRBD2. The assigned J gene may be wrong: the sequence end matches TRBJ2-5 better. The CDR3 consists of 16 residues. Germline lookup yields CDR1 LGHNA and CDR2 YNFKEQ.

This clonotype has just a few counts. The rearrangement joins TRBV9 to TRBJ2-5; D possibly corresponds to TRBD2 (5 bases). This CDR3 has 12 amino acids. V dropped 4 bases and J dropped 4 bases, with 8 bases sitting between them. Germline loops: CDR1 SGDLS, CDR2 YYNGEE. CDR3 nucleotide sequence: TGTGCCAGCAGCAACCGGGGAGAGACCCAGTACTTC. Translating it yields CASSNRGETQYF.